Following are 9 T cell receptor beta chains from one sample sequenced in a study of T-cell memory formation after mild COVID-19. MiXCR, run by TCRdb on the 5' RACE reads, gives a single entry per CDR3 protein. Of hundreds of thousands of distinct CDR3 sequences in the sample, about a sixth were seen once. The sequenced sample was PBMCs or a T cell subset sorted from them (not recorded which). These receptors all come from a man aged 18 to 30 who had mild COVID-19 (a few samples of this study predate the infection). Cell type and time point are not known.

This clonotype was counted ten times or more. The V call is TRBV25-1, the J call TRBJ2-5; D is tentatively TRBD1 or TRBD2 (5 bases each). CDR1 MGHDK and CDR2 SYGVNS come from the germline V gene. The V end was cut by 6 bases, the J end by 5 bases, with 10 bases between. This CDR3 has 12 residues. Here the CDR3 reads CASRGVGETQYF. For the CDR3, the DNA is TGTGCCAGCAGGGGGGTGGGGGAGACCCAGTACTTC.

V is TRBV7-9 and J is TRBJ1-2, with D unclear. The length of the CDR3 is 13 residues. The V and J ends lost 5 bases and 6 bases respectively, with 13 bases between them. Germline loops: CDR1 SEHNR, CDR2 FQNEAQ (reference sequence). CDR3 DNA: TGTGCCAGCAGCCATTCCACAGACGATGGCTACACCTTC. It codes for CASSHSTDDGYTF.

The gene calls are TRBV20-1 and TRBJ1-5, with unresolved D. V lost 0 bases and J 6 bases, leaving 6 bases between the germline ends. Germline V lookup: CDR1 DFQATT, CDR2 SNEGSKA (reference sequence). This CDR3 region has 12 residues. In DNA, the CDR3 is TGCAGTGCTAGAGATCGGGGTCAGCCCCAGCATTTT. Translation gives CSARDRGQPQHF.

This CDR3 reads CASSANPGQGNYGYTF. The DNA for the CDR3 is TGTGCCAGCAGTGCTAATCCGGGACAGGGAAACTATGGCTACACCTTC. The chain joins TRBV25-1 to TRBJ1-2; 9 bases match TRBD1. The CDR3 has 16 residues. After removal of 4 bases from V and 2 bases from J, the junction contained 8 bases not matched to a gene. CDR1 and CDR2 (germline): MGHDK, SYGVNS.

This clonotype turned up a few times. This chain links TRBV29-1 with TRBJ1-1; D is perhaps TRBD1 (5 bases). The length of the CDR3 is 12 residues. Trimming stripped 8 bases from V and 1 base from J, with 11 bases between. Germline CDR1 is SQVTM and CDR2 is ANQGSEA. The CDR3 coding sequence is TGCAGCTATGGGACGGGGAACACTGAAGCTTTCTTT. It codes for CSYGTGNTEAFF.

The table lists this clonotype with a few counts. The chain is built from TRBV7-9 and TRBJ1-6; no clear D. The CDR3 runs to 14 residues. CDR1 is SEHNR and CDR2 is FQNEAQ in the germline V gene (reference sequence). Trimming cost V 5 bases and J 6 bases, with 11 bases left between them. CDR3 in DNA: TGTGCCAGCAGCCCACCGGGTCTTAATTCACCCCTCCACTTT. Protein product: CASSPPGLNSPLHF. Complete variable domain (other parts from reference TRBV7-9 and TRBJ1-6): DTGVSQNPRHKITKRGQNVTFRCDPISEHNRLYWYRQTLGQGPEFLTYFQNEAQLEKSRLLSDRFSAERPKGSFSTLEIQRTEQGDSAMYLCASSPPGLNSPLHFGNGTRLTVT.

The gene calls are TRBV7-3 and TRBJ1-1; a weak D match, TRBD1 (6 bases). The germline gives CDR1 SGHTA, CDR2 FQGTGA. Between the trimmed V and J ends, which lost 6 bases and 0 bases, there was a span of 14 bases. This CDR3 region has 15 residues. CDR3 sequence (DNA): TGTGCCAGCAGACAAAGCGGGACAATGAACACTGAAGCTTTCTTT. Protein product: CASRQSGTMNTEAFF.

This clonotype was counted a few times. The chain recombines TRBV19 with TRBJ2-5; 7 bases agree with TRBD1. The trim removed 4 bases at V and 1 base at J, leaving 6 bases unmatched. Germline V gives CDR1 LNHDA, CDR2 SQIVND (reference sequence). This CDR3 spans 15 amino acids. This CDR3 is CASSRTWTGQETQYF. The DNA of the CDR3 is TGTGCCAGTAGTAGGACGTGGACAGGCCAAGAGACCCAGTACTTC.

This chain connects TRBV18 to TRBJ1-1; D gene uncertain. This CDR3 has 16 residues. Trimming removed 5 bases from V and 0 bases from J, with 16 bases in between. Germline V gene data show CDR1 as KGHSH and CDR2 as LQKENI. CDR3 residues: CASSERFQAMNTEAFF. The CDR3 region has the DNA TGTGCCAGCTCAGAAAGGTTTCAGGCAATGAACACTGAAGCTTTCTTT.